Sequencing of this T cell receptor beta chain was carried out in a study of blood T cell repertoires in COVID-19. Study at large: Sites across the United States, Italy and Spain contributed samples from acute and convalescent COVID-19. PBMCs, B-cell-depleted T cells, or T cells were the source of the cDNA or gDNA that made up the material.

This clone came up once. A junction end diverges from the germline sequence, so it may reflect a read error. As handled by the study authors: Nucleated cell counts were estimated from reference gene primer amplification. Assay used: immunoSEQ multiplex PCR; TCRdb lists only in-frame clones, some missing. D and trimming were read from the DNA, whereas the V and J calls and clone size are those reported in that table. The repertoire includes 20,000 or so clones, around 89% of them detected once, and 6% to 8% sits in the top ten. The CDR3 is 15 amino acids. Germline CDR1 reads SSHAT; CDR2 reads FNYEAQ (reference sequence).

Sample: peripheral blood. This TCR was sampled from an older woman with active COVID-19. V and J are TRBV7-7 and TRBJ2-1, with a possible D match to TRBD1 (7 bases). CDR3 DNA: TGTGCTAGCAGTATCAGGGGGGCCCCTTACAATGAGCAGTTCTTC. Translated: CASSIRGAPYNEQFF.